This TCR beta chain was recorded in a study of post-analysis software for immune sequencing data. On the study more broadly: The courses of disease that were included comprised relapsing-remitting, secondary progressive and progressive-relapsing multiple sclerosis.

This clonotype was counted a few times. Antigen: not known. This CDR3 comprises 12 residues. Trimming stripped 6 bases from V and 4 bases from J, with 8 bases between. Per the germline V gene, CDR1 is MNHEY and CDR2 is SMNVEV (reference sequence). Broader study findings: Strong co-clustering by F measure was evident for samples that had been prepared in the same batch. Higher frequency in patients than in controls was seen for roughly five TRBV segments, with TRBV5-6, TRBV5-1 and TRBV20-1 among them. Significantly lower normalized Chao1 diversity was found in patients with multiple sclerosis relative to controls.

Unique-molecular-identifier-tagged TCR beta cDNA libraries were used. cDNA molecules numbering around 500,000 came from around 1 to 10 million T cells. MiXCR, applied by TCRdb to the PCR reads, yields one record per CDR3 protein. The data show fewer than 850,000 distinct CDR3 sequences, approximately 30% seen once. This chain uses TRBV27 with TRBJ2-3; D remains ambiguous. Sequenced: blood. The receptor comes from a girl between 5 and 17 years old with multiple sclerosis. DNA of the CDR3: TGTGCCAGCAGCCCCGCCGCAGATACGCAGTATTTT. It specifies CASSPAADTQYF.